The 20 T cell receptor beta chains reported below all come from one sample, sequenced in a study of cytomegalovirus exposure and HLA in healthy donors. The data were produced by immunoSEQ multiplex PCR, yet TCRdb's version contains in-frame clones alone and is incomplete. This table holds some 260,000 clones, 90% found once. Sequenced sample: PBMCs. These receptors all stem from a woman aged 25 to 39 in good health and CMV-seronegative.

The chain uses TRBV4-1 and TRBJ2-7, with 8 bases aligning to TRBD1. This CDR3 has 15 residues. Germline loops: CDR1 MGHRA, CDR2 YSYEKL. J gave up 2 bases and V 3 bases, and 6 bases lay outside the gene matches. CDR3 amino acids: CASSHGQGGTYEQYF. CDR3 DNA sequence: TGCGCCAGCAGCCACGGACAGGGAGGCACCTACGAGCAGTACTTC.

The CDR3 nucleotides read TGTGCCAGCATCGGAGGGAGTGGGGCCTACGAGCAGTACTTC. Protein sequence: CASIGGSGAYEQYF. V is TRBV28 and J is TRBJ2-7; the D gene is possibly TRBD2 (6 bases). This CDR3 is built from 14 residues. Germline CDR1 is MDHEN and CDR2 is SYDVKM. V was pared by 7 bases and J by 2 bases, with 15 bases between.

This chain connects TRBV19 to TRBJ2-1; no firm D call. The CDR3 contains 14 residues. From germline, CDR1 is LNHDA and CDR2 SQIVND (reference sequence). With 9 bases removed from V and 0 bases from J, the gap between germline ends came to 12 bases. The CDR3 DNA reads TGTGCCAGCAGAGACCCGAGCTCCTACAATGAGCAGTTCTTC. This sequence encodes CASRDPSSYNEQFF.

This clone was recorded only once. Written as DNA, the CDR3 is TGTGCCAGTAGTATTCGCGGGGGGATGCATGAGCAGTTCTTC. It yields the protein CASSIRGGMHEQFF. The chain combines TRBV19 with TRBJ2-1, with TRBD2 identical over 8 bases. V trimming: 3 bases; J trimming: 8 bases; junction bases outside the gene matches: 6. Germline V gene data show CDR1 as LNHDA and CDR2 as SQIVND (reference sequence). The CDR3 contains 14 residues.

The J gene is TRBJ2-7, the V gene TRBV28; tentative D call: TRBD2 (6 bases). CDR1 MDHEN and CDR2 SYDVKM come from the germline V gene. The CDR3 is 15 amino acids. V lost 3 bases and J 0 bases, leaving 12 bases between the germline ends. CDR3 nucleotide sequence: TGTGCCAGCAGTTTGGGACTTCCAAGCTCCTACGAGCAGTACTTC. It translates to CASSLGLPSSYEQYF.

The CDR3 region is CATSRSGVETQYF. The CDR3 DNA follows: TGTGCCACCAGCAGATCAGGGGTAGAGACCCAGTACTTC. The chain recombines TRBV15 with TRBJ2-5, with D tentatively TRBD1 (6 bases). This CDR3 region has 13 residues. Trimming removed 2 bases from V and 4 bases from J, with 8 bases in between. CDR1 and CDR2 (germline): LNHNV, YYDKDF (reference sequence).

This clone was detected once. In DNA, the CDR3 is TGTGCCAGCAGTTTTAGAGGGAACACTGAAGCTTTCTTT. Translation: CASSFRGNTEAFF. This sequence joins TRBV28 and TRBJ1-1; D call uncertain. CDR3 length: 13 residues. Germline CDR1 and CDR2: MDHEN and SYDVKM. Trimming left V 3 bases short and J 1 base short, with 6 bases between. Filled out from reference TRBV28 and TRBJ1-1, the complete variable domain reads DVKVTQSSRYLVKRTGEKVFLECVQDMDHENMFWYRQDPGLGLRLIYFSYDVKMKEKGDIPEGYSVSREKKERFSLILESASTNQTSMYLCASSFRGNTEAFFGQGTRLTVV.

This chain connects TRBV2 to TRBJ1-2; D is possibly TRBD1 (6 bases). V was clipped by 6 bases and J by 4 bases, with 9 bases between them. The CDR3 contains 12 residues. CDR1 and CDR2 from the germline V gene are SNHLY and FYNNEI. This CDR3 reads CASRPDSYGYTF. CDR3 nucleotides: TGTGCCAGCAGACCGGACAGCTATGGCTACACCTTC.

The chain carries TRBV5-1 and TRBJ2-1, with 9 bases matching TRBD2. The CDR3 is 17 residues long. Germline lookup yields CDR1 SGHRS and CDR2 YFSETQ. V lost 2 bases to trimming and J lost 5 bases; unmatched junction nucleotides: 11. Here the CDR3 DNA reads TGCGCCAGCAGCTTTGTCTTGATAGCGGGAGCCGACAATGAGCAGTTCTTC. Its translation is CASSFVLIAGADNEQFF. Full variable domain (missing parts from reference TRBV5-1 and TRBJ2-1): KAGVTQTPRYLIKTRGQQVTLSCSPISGHRSVSWYQQTPGQGLQFLFEYFSETQRNKGNFPGRFSGRQFSNSRSEMNVSTLELGDSALYLCASSFVLIAGADNEQFFGPGTRLTVL.

This chain uses TRBV5-1 with TRBJ2-7; 7 nucleotides agree with TRBD1. With 0 bases clipped from V and 0 bases from J, the junction kept 6 bases outside the gene matches. CDR1 SGHRS and CDR2 YFSETQ come from the germline V gene. This CDR3 is 16 amino acids long. This CDR3 reads CASSLGGTAASYEQYF. The CDR3 coding sequence is TGCGCCAGCAGCTTGGGGGGGACAGCAGCCTCCTACGAGCAGTACTTC.

V is TRBV29-1 and J is TRBJ1-3; D possibly corresponds to TRBD1 (5 bases). V gave up 7 bases and J gave up 4 bases, with 14 bases separating them. Germline CDR1 SQVTM, CDR2 ANQGSEA. There are 13 residues in the CDR3. The CDR3 nucleotides read TGCAGCGCTACACAGGCAAAAGGAAACACCATATATTTT. This encodes CSATQAKGNTIYF.

The V call is TRBV19, the J call TRBJ2-2; D may be TRBD2 (6 bases). In germline, CDR1 is LNHDA, CDR2 SQIVND (reference sequence). Trimming pared 6 bases from V and 3 bases from J, leaving 11 bases between. The CDR3 has 14 amino acids. The CDR3 coding sequence is TGTGCCAGTAGGGAGGGACTCTACACCGGGGAGCTGTTTTTT. It encodes CASREGLYTGELFF.

DNA of the CDR3: TGTGCCAGCGGGGGCGCGCAGACGCAGTATTTT. It translates to CASGGAQTQYF. J is TRBJ2-3 and V is TRBV19, with D perhaps assigned TRBD1 or TRBD2 (6 bases each). The germline gives CDR1 LNHDA, CDR2 SQIVND (reference sequence). V gave up 9 bases and J gave up 9 bases, with 13 bases separating them. This CDR3 region has 11 residues. The whole variable domain, remainder taken from reference TRBV19 and TRBJ2-3, is DGGITQSPKYLFRKEGQNVTLSCEQNLNHDAMYWYRQDPGQGLRLIYYSQIVNDFQKGDIAEGYSVSREKKESFPLTVTSAQKNPTAFYLCASGGAQTQYFGPGTRLTVL.

This chain joins TRBV4-1 and TRBJ1-4; D remains ambiguous. Trimming pared 2 bases from V and 7 bases from J, leaving 5 bases between. Germline assignment: CDR1 MGHRA and CDR2 YSYEKL. The CDR3 spans 12 residues. The CDR3 sequence: CASSQTGEKLFF. The CDR3 DNA reads as TGCGCCAGCAGCCAAACGGGTGAAAAACTGTTTTTT.

The rearrangement joins TRBV9 to TRBJ2-7; 7 bases align to TRBD2. This CDR3 region has 14 residues. The germline CDR1 and CDR2 sequences are SGDLS and YYNGEE. Unmatched junction bases numbered 9, after V lost 4 bases and J lost 5 bases. The CDR3 reads CASSTRTSSHEQYF. In nucleotides, the CDR3 is TGTGCCAGCAGCACACGGACTAGTTCCCACGAGCAGTACTTC.

This chain joins TRBV10-2 and TRBJ2-2; D unresolved. The germline CDR1 and CDR2 sequences are WSHSY and SAAADI. The ends were cut back, 7 bases at V and 4 bases at J, with 13 bases in the middle. The CDR3 consists of 14 residues. The CDR3 sequence: CASIETLGTGELFF. The CDR3 DNA reads TGCGCCAGCATTGAAACTTTGGGCACCGGGGAGCTGTTTTTT.

J is TRBJ2-2 and V is TRBV18; 7 nucleotides match TRBD1. V was pared by 2 bases and J by 4 bases, with 4 bases of the junction left unmatched. This CDR3 region has 15 residues. CDR1 and CDR2 (germline): KGHSH, LQKENI. The CDR3 here is CASSPDRAVTGELFF. In DNA form, the CDR3 reads TGTGCCAGCTCACCAGACAGGGCGGTCACCGGGGAGCTGTTTTTT.

This clone was seen more than once but under ten times. V and J are TRBV4-1 and TRBJ1-5; D is ambiguous. The CDR3 extends over 13 amino acids. Germline V gene sequence: CDR1 MGHRA, CDR2 YSYEKL. Trimming left V 3 bases short and J 5 bases short, with 8 bases between. CDR3 nucleotides: TGCGCCAGCAGCCAGGGAACAGATCAGCCCCAGCATTTT. It translates to CASSQGTDQPQHF.

The chain uses TRBV2 and TRBJ2-1; D not certain. The V gene lost 6 bases and the J gene lost 9 bases, with 12 bases spanning the gap. This CDR3 has 12 amino acids. Germline CDR1 SNHLY, CDR2 FYNNEI. The CDR3: CASSYRLAEQFF. The DNA for the CDR3 is TGTGCCAGCAGCTATAGGCTCGCTGAGCAGTTCTTC.

The genes are TRBV4-3 and TRBJ1-1, with 9 bases aligning to TRBD1. Unmatched junction bases numbered 4, after V lost 3 bases and J lost 5 bases. The CDR3 length is 14 residues. Germline V CDR1 and CDR2: LGHNA, YSLEER. CDR3 in amino acids: CASSHPGQGTEAFF. In nucleotides, the CDR3 is TGCGCCAGCAGCCACCCGGGACAGGGTACTGAAGCTTTCTTT.